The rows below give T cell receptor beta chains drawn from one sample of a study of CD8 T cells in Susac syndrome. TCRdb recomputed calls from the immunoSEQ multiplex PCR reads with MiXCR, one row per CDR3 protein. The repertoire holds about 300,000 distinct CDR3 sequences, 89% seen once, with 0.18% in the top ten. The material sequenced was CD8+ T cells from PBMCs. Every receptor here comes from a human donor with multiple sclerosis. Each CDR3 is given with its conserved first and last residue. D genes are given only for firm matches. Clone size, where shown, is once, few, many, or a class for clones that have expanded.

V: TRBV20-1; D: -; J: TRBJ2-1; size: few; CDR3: CSARGGWVEQFF; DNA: TGCAGTGCTAGAGGTGGCTGGGTTGAGCAGTTCTTC
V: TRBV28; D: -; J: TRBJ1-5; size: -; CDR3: CASRVQSSNQPQHF; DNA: TGTGCCAGCCGGGTACAGTCTAGCAATCAGCCCCAGCATTTT
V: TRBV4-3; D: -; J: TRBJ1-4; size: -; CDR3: CASSQALGSANEKLFF; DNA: TGCGCCAGCAGCCAAGCCCTGGGAAGCGCTAATGAAAAACTGTTTTTT
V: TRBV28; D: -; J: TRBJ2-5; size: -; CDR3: CASGLPRASPRETQYF; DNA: TGTGCCAGCGGACTACCTCGGGCCTCGCCTAGAGAGACCCAGTACTTC
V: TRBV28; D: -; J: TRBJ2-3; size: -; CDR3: CASSFGAGITDTQYF; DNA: TGTGCCAGCAGTTTCGGAGCGGGCATCACAGATACGCAGTATTTT
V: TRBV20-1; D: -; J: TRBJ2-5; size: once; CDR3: CSARAPGSGQETQYF; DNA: TGCAGTGCTAGAGCCCCTGGGTCTGGACAAGAGACCCAGTACTTC
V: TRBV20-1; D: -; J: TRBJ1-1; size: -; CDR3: CSASLGGSTEAFF; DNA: TGCAGTGCCTCGCTCGGGGGCAGCACTGAAGCTTTCTTT
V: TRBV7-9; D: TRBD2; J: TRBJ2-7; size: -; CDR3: CASSSQTSGTLSLYEQYF; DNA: TGTGCCAGCAGCTCGCAGACTAGCGGGACCCTTTCGCTCTACGAGCAGTACTTC
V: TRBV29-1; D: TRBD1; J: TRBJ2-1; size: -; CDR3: CSVAGRPSGTGSNEQFF; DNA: TGCAGCGTCGCCGGTAGGCCCTCCGGGACAGGGTCCAATGAGCAGTTCTTC
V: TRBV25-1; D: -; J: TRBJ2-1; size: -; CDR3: CASSDVGQGAFF; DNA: -
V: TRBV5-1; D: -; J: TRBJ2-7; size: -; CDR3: CASSLTSAVYEQYF; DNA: TGCGCCAGCAGCTTGACCTCAGCTGTCTACGAGCAGTACTTC
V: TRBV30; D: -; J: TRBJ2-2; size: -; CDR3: CAWSVYTIGGELFF; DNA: TGTGCCTGGAGTGTATACACCATCGGGGGGGAGCTGTTTTTT
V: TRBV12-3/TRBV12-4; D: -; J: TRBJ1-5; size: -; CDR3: CASSLRLSNQPQHF; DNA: TGTGCCAGCAGTTTGCGGCTTTCCAATCAGCCCCAGCATTTT
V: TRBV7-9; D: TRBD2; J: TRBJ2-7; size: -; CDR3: CASSLVDITSGSSEQYF; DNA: TGTGCCAGCAGCTTAGTGGACATCACTAGCGGGAGCAGCGAGCAGTACTTC
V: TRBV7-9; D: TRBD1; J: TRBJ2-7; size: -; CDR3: CASTPRTGTGYEQYF; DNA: TGTGCCAGCACCCCGCGGACAGGGACAGGCTACGAGCAGTACTTC
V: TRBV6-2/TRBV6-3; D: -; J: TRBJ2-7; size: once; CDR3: CASNNLRGAYSYEQYF; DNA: TGTGCCAGCAATAATCTCAGGGGGGCTTACTCCTACGAGCAGTACTTC
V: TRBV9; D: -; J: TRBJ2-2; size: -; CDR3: CASSNQGNTGELFF; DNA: TGTGCCAGCTCGAATCAGGGGAACACCGGGGAGCTGTTTTTT
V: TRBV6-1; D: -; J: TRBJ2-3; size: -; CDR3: CASSEALDGRDTQYF; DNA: TGTGCCAGCAGTGAAGCGCTTGACGGGAGAGATACGCAGTATTTT
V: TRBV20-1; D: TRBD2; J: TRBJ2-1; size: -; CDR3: CSARDFILAGAEYEQFF; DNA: TGCAGTGCTAGAGATTTTATCCTAGCGGGGGCGGAGTATGAGCAGTTCTTC
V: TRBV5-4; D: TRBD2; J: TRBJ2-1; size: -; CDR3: CASRLWGGSYNEQFF; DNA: TGTGCCAGCAGGCTCTGGGGGGGCTCCTACAATGAGCAGTTCTTC
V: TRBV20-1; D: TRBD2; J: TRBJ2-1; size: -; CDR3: CSALASSGNEQFF; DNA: TGCAGTGCGCTAGCGTCTAGCGGCAATGAGCAGTTCTTC
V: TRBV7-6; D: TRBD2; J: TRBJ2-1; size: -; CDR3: CASSLALAGGISEQFF; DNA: TGTGCCAGCAGCTTAGCATTAGCGGGAGGTATATCTGAGCAGTTCTTC
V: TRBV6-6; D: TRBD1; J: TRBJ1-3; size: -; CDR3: CASSGTGTHSGNTIYF; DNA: TGTGCCAGCAGTGGGACAGGGACCCACTCTGGAAACACCATATATTTT
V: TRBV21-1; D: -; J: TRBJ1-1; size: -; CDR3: CASSKGGSNTEAFF; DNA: TGTGCCAGCAGCAAAGGAGGGTCGAACACTGAAGCTTTCTTT
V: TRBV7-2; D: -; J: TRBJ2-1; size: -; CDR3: CASSPLGGRSYNEQFF; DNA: TGTGCCAGCAGTCCGCTTGGGGGGCGCTCCTACAATGAGCAGTTCTTC
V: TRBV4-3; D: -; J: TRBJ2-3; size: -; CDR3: CASSLYPGQINYTQYF; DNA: TGCGCCAGCAGCCTCTACCCTGGACAGATAAATTATACGCAGTATTTT
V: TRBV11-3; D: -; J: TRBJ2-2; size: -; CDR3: CASSLDPPGELFF; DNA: TGTGCCAGCAGCTTAGATCCCCCCGGGGAGCTGTTTTTT
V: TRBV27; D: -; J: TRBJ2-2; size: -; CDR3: CASSSIAAAGELFF; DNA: TGTGCCAGCAGTTCTATTGCGGCTGCCGGGGAGCTGTTTTTT
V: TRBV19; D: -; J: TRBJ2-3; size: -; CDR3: CASSIDRDSPNTDTQYF; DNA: TGTGCCAGTAGTATAGATCGTGATAGCCCGAACACAGATACGCAGTATTTT
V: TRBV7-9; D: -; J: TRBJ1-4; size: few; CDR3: CASSKSPEGEKLFF; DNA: TGTGCCAGCAGCAAGAGCCCCGAAGGTGAAAAACTGTTTTTT
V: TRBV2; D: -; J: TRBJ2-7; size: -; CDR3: CASGPSGPYEQYF; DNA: TGTGCCAGCGGCCCCAGCGGACCCTACGAGCAGTACTTC
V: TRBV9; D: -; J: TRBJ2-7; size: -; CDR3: CASSVGYASSYEQYF; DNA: TGTGCCAGCAGCGTAGGATACGCTTCCTCCTACGAGCAGTACTTC
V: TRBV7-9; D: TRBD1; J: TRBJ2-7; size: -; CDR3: CASSPGTDLSYEQYF; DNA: TGTGCCAGCAGCCCGGGGACAGACCTCTCCTACGAGCAGTACTTC
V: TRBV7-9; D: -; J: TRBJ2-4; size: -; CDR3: CASSVRVAKNIQYF; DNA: TGTGCCAGCAGCGTAAGGGTAGCCAAAAACATTCAGTACTTC
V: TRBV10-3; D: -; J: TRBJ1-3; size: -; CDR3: CAISGPFGGGGSGNTIYF; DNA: TGTGCCATCAGTGGCCCCTTCGGGGGAGGGGGCTCTGGAAACACCATATATTTT
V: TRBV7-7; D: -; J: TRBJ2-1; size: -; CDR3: CASSFLADDNEQFF; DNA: TGTGCTAGCAGCTTCTTAGCGGACGACAATGAGCAGTTCTTC
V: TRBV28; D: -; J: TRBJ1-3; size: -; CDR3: CASSFPFATTIYF; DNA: TGTGCCAGCAGTTTCCCGTTTGCCACCACCATATATTTT
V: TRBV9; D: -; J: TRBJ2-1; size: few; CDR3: CASSVGLRPGEQFF; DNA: TGTGCCAGCAGCGTTGGGCTGAGGCCGGGTGAGCAGTTCTTC
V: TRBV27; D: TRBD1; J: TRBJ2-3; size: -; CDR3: CASSLSGQTDTQYF; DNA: TGTGCCAGCAGTTTATCGGGACAGACAGATACGCAGTATTTT
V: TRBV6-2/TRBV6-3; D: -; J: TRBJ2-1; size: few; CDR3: CASSPPASNEQFF; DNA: TGTGCCAGCAGTCCCCCGGCTAGCAATGAGCAGTTCTTC
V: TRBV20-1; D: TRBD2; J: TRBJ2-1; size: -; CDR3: CSNDGTSGAGEQFF; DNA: TGCAGTAACGATGGCACTAGCGGGGCTGGTGAGCAGTTCTTC
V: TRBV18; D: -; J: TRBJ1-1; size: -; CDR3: CASSPYRDPEAFF; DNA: TGTGCCAGCTCACCTTACAGGGACCCTGAAGCTTTCTTT
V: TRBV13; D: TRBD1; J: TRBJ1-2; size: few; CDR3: CASSTGTAANYGYTF; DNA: TGTGCCAGCAGCACAGGGACAGCAGCTAACTATGGCTACACCTTC
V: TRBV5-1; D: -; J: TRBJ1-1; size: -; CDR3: CASSLGGVAEAFF; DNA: TGCGCCAGCAGCTTGGGCGGGGTGGCTGAAGCTTTCTTT
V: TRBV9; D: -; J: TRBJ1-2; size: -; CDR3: CASKDRFYGYTF; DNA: TGTGCCAGCAAGGACAGATTCTATGGCTACACCTTC
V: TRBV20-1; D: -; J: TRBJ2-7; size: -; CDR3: CSAEQEGAYEQYF; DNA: TGCAGTGCGGAACAGGAGGGGGCCTACGAGCAGTACTTC
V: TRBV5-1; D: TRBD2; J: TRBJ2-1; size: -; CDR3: CASSYTGGNEQFF; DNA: TGCGCCAGCAGCTATACGGGGGGGAATGAGCAGTTCTTC
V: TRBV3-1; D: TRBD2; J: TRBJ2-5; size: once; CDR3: CASSQERGTKQETQYF; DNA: TGTGCCAGCAGCCAAGAAAGAGGGACTAAACAAGAGACCCAGTACTTC